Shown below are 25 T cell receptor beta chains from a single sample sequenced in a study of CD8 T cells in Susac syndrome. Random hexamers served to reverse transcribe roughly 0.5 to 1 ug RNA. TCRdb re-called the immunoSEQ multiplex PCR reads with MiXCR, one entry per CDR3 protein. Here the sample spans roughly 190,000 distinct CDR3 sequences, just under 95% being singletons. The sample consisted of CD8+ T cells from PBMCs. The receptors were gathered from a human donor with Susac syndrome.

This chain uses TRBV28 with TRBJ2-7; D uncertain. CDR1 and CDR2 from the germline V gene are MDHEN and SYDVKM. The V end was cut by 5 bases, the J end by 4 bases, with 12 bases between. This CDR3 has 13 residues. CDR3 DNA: TGTGCCAGCAGTACCCTCCTAGTTTACGAGCAGTACTTC. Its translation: CASSTLLVYEQYF.

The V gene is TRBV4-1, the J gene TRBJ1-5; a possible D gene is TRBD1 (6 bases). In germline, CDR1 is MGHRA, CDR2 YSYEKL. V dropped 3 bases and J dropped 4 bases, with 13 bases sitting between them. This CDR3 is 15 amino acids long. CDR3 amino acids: CASSQRTEVNQPQHF. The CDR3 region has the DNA TGCGCCAGCAGCCAGAGGACAGAGGTAAATCAGCCCCAGCATTTT.

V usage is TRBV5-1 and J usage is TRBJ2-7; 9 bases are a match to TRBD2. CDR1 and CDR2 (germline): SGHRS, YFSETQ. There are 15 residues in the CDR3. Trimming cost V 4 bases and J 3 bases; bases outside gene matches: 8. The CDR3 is CASSQEGSGGYEQYF. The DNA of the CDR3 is TGCGCCAGCAGCCAGGAGGGTAGCGGGGGCTACGAGCAGTACTTC.

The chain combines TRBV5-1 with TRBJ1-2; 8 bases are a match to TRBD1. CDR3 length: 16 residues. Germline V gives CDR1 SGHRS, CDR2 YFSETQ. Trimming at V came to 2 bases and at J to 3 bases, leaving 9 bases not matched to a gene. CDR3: CASSFPDREQHYGYTF. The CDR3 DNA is TGCGCCAGCAGCTTCCCGGACAGGGAGCAACACTATGGCTACACCTTC.

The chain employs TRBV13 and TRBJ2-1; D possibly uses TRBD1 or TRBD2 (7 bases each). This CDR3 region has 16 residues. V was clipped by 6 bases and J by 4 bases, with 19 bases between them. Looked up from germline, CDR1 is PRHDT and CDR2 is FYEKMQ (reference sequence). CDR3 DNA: TGTGCCAGCAGTCTCGAGCGGGACAGAGTGTACAATGAGCAGTTCTTC. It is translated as CASSLERDRVYNEQFF.

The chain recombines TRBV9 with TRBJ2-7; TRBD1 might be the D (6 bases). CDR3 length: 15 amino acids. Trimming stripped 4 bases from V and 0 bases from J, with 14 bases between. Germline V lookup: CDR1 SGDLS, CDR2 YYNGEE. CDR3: CASSTTGLYSYEQYF. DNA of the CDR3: TGTGCCAGCAGCACCACAGGGCTTTACTCCTACGAGCAGTACTTC.

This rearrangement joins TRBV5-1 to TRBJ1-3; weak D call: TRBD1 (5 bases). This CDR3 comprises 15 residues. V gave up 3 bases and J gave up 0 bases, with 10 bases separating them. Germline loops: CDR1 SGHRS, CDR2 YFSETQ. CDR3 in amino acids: CASSWGRSSGNTIYF. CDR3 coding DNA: TGCGCCAGCAGCTGGGGACGGAGCTCTGGAAACACCATATATTTT.

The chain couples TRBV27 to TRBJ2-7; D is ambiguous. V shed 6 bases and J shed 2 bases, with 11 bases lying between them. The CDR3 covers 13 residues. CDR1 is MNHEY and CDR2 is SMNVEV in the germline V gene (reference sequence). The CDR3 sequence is CASRGAATYEQYF. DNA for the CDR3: TGTGCCAGCAGGGGCGCTGCTACCTACGAGCAGTACTTC.

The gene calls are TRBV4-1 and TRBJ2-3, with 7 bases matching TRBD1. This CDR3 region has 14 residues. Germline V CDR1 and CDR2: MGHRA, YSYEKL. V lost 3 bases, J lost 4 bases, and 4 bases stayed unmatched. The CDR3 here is CASSHLQGSDTQYF. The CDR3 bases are TGCGCCAGCAGCCATTTACAGGGGTCAGATACGCAGTATTTT.

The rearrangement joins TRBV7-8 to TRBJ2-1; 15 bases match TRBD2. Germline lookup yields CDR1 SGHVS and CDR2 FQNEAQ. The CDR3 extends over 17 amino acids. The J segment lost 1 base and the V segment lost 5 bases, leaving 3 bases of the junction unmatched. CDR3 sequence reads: CASSQGLAGGSYNEQFF. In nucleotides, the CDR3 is TGTGCCAGCAGCCAAGGACTAGCGGGAGGGTCCTACAATGAGCAGTTCTTC.

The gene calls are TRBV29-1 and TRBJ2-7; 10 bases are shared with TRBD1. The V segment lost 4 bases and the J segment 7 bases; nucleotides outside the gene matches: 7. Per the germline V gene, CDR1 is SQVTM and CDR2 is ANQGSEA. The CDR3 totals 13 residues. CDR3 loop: CSVGQGAGGEQYF. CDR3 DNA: TGCAGCGTTGGACAGGGGGCGGGTGGAGAGCAGTACTTC.

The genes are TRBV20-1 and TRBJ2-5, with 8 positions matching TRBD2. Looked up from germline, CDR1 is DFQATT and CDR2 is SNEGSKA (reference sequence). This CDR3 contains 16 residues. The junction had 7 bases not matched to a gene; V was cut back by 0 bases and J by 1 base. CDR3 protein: CSAREWSSGTQETQYF. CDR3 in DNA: TGCAGTGCTAGAGAGTGGAGTAGCGGGACCCAAGAGACCCAGTACTTC.

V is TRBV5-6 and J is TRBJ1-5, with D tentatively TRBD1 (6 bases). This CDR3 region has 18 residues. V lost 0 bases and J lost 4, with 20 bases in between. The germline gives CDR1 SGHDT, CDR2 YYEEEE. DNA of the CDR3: TGTGCCAGCAGCTTGGGGGGGCTAGAAACGGGACGGAATCAGCCCCAGCATTTT. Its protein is CASSLGGLETGRNQPQHF.

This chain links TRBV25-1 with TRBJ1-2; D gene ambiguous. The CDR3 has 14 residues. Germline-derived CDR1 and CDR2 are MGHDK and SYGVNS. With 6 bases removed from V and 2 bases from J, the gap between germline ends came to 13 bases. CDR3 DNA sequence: TGTGCCAGCAGCTACAAAACAATCAACTATGGCTACACCTTC. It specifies CASSYKTINYGYTF.

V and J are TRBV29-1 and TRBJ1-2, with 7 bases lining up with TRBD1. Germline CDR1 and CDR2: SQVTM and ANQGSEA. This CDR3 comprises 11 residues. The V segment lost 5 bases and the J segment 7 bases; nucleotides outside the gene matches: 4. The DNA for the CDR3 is TGCAGCGTTATACGGACAGGTGGCTACACCTTC. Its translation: CSVIRTGGYTF.

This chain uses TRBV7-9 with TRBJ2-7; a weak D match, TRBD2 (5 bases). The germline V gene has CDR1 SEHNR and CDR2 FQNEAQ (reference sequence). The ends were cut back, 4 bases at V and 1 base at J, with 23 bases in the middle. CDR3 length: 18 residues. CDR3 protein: CASSSPREGTLKSYEQYF. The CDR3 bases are TGTGCCAGCAGCTCACCCCGAGAGGGCACCCTTAAGTCCTACGAGCAGTACTTC.

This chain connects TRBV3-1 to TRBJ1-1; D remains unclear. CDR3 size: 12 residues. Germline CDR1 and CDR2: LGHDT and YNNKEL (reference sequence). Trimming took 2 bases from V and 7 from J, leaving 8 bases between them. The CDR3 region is CASSQSSGEAFF. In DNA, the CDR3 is TGTGCCAGCAGCCAATCATCCGGTGAAGCTTTCTTT.

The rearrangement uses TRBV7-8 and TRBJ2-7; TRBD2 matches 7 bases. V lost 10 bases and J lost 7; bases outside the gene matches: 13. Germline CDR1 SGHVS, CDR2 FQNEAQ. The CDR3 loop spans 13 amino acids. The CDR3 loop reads CATLGREWSEQYF. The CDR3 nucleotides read TGTGCCACCTTGGGGCGGGAGTGGTCTGAGCAGTACTTC.

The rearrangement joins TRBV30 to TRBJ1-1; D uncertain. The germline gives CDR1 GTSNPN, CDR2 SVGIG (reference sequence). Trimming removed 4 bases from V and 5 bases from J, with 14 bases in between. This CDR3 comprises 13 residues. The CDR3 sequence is CAWTPGGKTEAFF. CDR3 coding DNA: TGTGCCTGGACTCCGGGTGGGAAAACTGAAGCTTTCTTT.

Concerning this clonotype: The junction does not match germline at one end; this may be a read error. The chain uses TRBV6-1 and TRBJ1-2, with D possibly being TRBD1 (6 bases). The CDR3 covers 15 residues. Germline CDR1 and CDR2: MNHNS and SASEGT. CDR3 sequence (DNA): TGTGCCAGCAGGGAAGGACAGCATCCTAACTATGGCTACACCTTC. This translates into CASREGQHPNYGYTF.

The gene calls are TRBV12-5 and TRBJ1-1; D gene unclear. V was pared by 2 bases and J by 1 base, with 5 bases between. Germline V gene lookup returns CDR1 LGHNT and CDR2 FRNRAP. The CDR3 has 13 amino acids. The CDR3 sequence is CASGLRRNTEAFF. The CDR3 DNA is TGTGCTAGTGGTTTGAGGAGGAACACTGAAGCTTTCTTT.

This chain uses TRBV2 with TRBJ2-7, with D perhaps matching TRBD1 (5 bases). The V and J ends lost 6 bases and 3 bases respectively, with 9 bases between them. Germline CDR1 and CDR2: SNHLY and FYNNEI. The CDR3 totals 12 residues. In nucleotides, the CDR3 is TGTGCCAGCAGGTCCAGGGACTACGAGCAGTACTTC. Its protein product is CASRSRDYEQYF.

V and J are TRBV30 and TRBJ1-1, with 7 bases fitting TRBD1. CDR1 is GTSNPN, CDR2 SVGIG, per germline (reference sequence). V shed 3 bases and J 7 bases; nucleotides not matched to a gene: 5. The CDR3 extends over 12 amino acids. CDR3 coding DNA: TGTGCCTGGAGGGGGACAGCAAATGAAGCTTTCTTT. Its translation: CAWRGTANEAFF.

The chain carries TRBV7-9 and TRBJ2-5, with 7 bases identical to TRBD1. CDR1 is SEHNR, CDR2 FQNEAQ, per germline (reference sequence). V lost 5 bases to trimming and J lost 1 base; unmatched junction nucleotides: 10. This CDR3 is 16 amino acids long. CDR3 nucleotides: TGTGCCAGCAGCGGGCAGGGGGAACTCCTCCAAGAGACCCAGTACTTC. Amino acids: CASSGQGELLQETQYF.

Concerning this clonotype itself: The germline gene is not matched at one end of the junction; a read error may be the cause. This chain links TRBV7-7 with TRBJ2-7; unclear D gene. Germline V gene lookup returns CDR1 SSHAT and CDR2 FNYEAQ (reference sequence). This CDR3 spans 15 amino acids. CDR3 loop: CASSSSPGPIYEQYF. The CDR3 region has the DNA TGTGCTAGCAGCTCATCCCCGGGCCCGATTTACGAGCAGTACTTC.